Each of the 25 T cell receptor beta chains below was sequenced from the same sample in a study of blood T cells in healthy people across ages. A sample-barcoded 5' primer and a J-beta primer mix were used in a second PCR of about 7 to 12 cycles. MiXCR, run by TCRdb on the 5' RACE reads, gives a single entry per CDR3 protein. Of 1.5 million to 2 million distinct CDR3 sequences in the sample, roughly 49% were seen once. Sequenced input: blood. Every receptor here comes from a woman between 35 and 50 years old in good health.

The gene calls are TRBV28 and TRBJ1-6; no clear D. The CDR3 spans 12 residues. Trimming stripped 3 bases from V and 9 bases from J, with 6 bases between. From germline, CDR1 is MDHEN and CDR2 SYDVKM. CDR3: CASSFGVSPLHF. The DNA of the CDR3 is TGTGCCAGCAGTTTTGGAGTTTCACCCCTCCACTTT.

For the CDR3, the DNA is TGTGCCAGCAGCTTAGGGATGGGACAGGGGGCGCTTTGGCAGTACTTC. Protein product: CASSLGMGQGALWQYF. J is TRBJ2-4 and V is TRBV11-2, with 12 bases aligning to TRBD1. The V gene's germline CDR1 is SGHAT and CDR2 FQNNGV. The J segment lost 13 bases and the V segment lost 1 base, leaving 11 bases of the junction unmatched. The length of the CDR3 is 16 residues. Full variable domain (remainder filled in from reference TRBV11-2 and TRBJ2-4): EAGVAQSPRYKIIEKRQSVAFWCNPISGHATLYWYQQILGQGPKLLIQFQNNGVVDDSQLPKDRFSAERLKGVDSTLKIQPAKLEDSAVYLCASSLGMGQGALWQYFGAGTRLSVL.

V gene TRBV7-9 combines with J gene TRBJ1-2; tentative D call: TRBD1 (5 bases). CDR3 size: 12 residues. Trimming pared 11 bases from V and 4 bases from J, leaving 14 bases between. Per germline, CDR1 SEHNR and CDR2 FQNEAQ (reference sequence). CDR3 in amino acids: CAATGTTYGYTF. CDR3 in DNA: TGTGCCGCCACCGGGACTACCTATGGCTACACCTTC.

The CDR3 DNA reads as TGCAGTGCTGGTTTGTACGGACCCGGTGAGCAGTTCTTC. This sequence encodes CSAGLYGPGEQFF. This chain connects TRBV20-1 to TRBJ2-1; unclear D gene. V was cut by 5 bases and J by 9 bases, with 17 bases left in between. Per germline, CDR1 DFQATT and CDR2 SNEGSKA (reference sequence). The CDR3 extends over 13 amino acids.

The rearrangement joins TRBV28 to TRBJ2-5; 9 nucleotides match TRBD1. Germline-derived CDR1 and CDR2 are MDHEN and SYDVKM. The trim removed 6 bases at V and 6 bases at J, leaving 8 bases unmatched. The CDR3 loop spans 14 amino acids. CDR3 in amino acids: CASRRTGGEQTQYF. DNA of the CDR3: TGTGCCAGCAGAAGAACAGGGGGCGAACAGACCCAGTACTTC.

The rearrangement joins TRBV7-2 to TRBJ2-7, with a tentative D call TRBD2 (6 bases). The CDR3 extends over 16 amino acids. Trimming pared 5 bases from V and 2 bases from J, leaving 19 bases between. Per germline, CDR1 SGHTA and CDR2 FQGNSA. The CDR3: CASSPDWGGGPYEQYF. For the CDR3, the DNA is TGTGCCAGCAGCCCCGACTGGGGAGGCGGTCCCTACGAGCAGTACTTC.

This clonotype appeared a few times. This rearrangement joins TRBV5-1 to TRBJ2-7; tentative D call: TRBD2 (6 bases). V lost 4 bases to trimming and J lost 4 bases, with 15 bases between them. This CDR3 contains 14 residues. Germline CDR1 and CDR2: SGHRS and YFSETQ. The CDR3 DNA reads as TGCGCCAGCAGCGGGGGGACTCCTCAATACGAGCAGTACTTC. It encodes CASSGGTPQYEQYF.

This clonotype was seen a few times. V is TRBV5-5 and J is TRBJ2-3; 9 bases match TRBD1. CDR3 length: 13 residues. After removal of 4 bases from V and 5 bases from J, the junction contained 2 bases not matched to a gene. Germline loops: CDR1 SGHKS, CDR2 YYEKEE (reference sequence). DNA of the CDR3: TGTGCCAGCAGCGGGGACAGGGAAGATACGCAGTATTTT. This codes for CASSGDREDTQYF.

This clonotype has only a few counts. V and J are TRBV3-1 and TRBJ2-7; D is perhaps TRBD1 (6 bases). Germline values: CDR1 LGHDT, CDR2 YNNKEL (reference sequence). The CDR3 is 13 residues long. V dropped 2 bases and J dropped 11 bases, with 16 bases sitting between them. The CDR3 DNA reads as TGTGCCAGCAGCCAATCGGACAGCCTATTCAAGTACTTC. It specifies CASSQSDSLFKYF.

Written as DNA, the CDR3 is TGTGCCAGCAGTGAACAAAGCGGGCTAGCCAATGAGCAGTTCTTC. It yields the protein CASSEQSGLANEQFF. This chain uses TRBV6-1 with TRBJ2-1; possibly TRBD2 for D (6 bases). V was pared by 2 bases and J by 6 bases, with 14 bases between. From germline, CDR1 is MNHNS and CDR2 SASEGT. This CDR3 region has 15 residues.

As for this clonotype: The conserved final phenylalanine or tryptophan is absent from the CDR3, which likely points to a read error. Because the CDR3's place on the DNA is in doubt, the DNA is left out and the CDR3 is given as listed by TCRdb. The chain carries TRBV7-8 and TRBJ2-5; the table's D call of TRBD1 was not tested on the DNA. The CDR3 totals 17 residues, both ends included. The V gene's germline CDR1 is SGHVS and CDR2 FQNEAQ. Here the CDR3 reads CASSLGTGEGFGYTFGS.

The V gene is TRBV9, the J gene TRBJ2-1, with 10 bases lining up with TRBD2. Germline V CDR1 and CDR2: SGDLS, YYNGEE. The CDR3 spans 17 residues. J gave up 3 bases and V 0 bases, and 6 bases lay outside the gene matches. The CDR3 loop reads CASSVVGSGGRYNEQFF. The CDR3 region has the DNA TGTGCCAGCAGCGTAGTGGGTAGCGGGGGGCGCTACAATGAGCAGTTCTTC. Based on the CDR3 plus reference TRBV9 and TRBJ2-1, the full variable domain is DSGVTQTPKHLITATGQRVTLRCSPRSGDLSVYWYQQSLDQGLQFLIQYYNGEERAKGNILERFSAQQFPDLHSELNLSSLELGDSALYFCASSVVGSGGRYNEQFFGPGTRLTVL.

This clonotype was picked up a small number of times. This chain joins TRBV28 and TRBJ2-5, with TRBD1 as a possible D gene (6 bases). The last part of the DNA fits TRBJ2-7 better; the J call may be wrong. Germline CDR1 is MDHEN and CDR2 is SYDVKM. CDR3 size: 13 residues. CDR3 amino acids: CASRDSLLHEQYF. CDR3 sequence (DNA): TGTGCCAGCAGGGACAGCCTCTTGCACGAGCAGTACTTC.

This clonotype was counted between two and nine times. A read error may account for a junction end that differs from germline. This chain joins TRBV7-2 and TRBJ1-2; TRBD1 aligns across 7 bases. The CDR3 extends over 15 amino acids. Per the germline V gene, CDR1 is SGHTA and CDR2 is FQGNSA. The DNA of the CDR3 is TGTGCCAGCAGCCAGCGAGGACAGGCGAACTATGACTACACCTTC. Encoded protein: CASSQRGQANYDYTF.

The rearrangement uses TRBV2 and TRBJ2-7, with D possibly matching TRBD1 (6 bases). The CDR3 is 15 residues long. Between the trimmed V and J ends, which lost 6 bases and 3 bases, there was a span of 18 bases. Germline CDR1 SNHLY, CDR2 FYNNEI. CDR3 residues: CASSKQRVTGYEQYF. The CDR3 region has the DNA TGTGCCAGCAGCAAACAAAGAGTGACAGGCTACGAGCAGTACTTC. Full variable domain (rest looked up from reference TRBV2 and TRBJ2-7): EPEVTQTPSHQVTQMGQEVILRCVPISNHLYFYWYRQILGQKVEFLVSFYNNEISEKSEIFDDQFSVERPDGSNFTLKIRSTKLEDSAMYFCASSKQRVTGYEQYFGPGTRLTVT.

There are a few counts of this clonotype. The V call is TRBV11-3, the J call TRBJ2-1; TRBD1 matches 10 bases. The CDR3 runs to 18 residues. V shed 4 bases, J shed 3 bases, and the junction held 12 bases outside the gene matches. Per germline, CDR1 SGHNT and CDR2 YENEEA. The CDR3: CASSWRGTGVLDYNEQFF. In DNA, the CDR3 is TGTGCCAGCAGCTGGAGAGGGACAGGGGTCCTTGACTACAATGAGCAGTTCTTC.

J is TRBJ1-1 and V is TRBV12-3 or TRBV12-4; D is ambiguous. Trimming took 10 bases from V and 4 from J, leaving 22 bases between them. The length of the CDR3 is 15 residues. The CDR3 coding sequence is TGTGCCAACTGGGTCAAAGGAGGCATTGGCACTGAAGCTTTCTTT. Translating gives CANWVKGGIGTEAFF.

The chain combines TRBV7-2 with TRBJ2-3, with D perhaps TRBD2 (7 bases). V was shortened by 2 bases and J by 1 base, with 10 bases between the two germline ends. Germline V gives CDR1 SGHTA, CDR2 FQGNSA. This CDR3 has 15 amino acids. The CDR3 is CASSLTRGRTDTQYF. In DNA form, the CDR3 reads TGTGCCAGCAGCTTAACGCGGGGGCGCACAGATACGCAGTATTTT.

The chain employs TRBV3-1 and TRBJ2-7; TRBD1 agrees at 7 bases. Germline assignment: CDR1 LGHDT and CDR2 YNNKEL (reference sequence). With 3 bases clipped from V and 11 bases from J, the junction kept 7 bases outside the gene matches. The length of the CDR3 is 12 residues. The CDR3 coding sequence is TGTGCCAGCAGCCACGGTCCGGGACAGAAGTACTTC. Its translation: CASSHGPGQKYF.

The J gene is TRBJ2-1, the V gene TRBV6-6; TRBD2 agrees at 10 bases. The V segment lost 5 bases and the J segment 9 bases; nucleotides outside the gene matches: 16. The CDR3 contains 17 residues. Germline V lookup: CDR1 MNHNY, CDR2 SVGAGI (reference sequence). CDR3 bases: TGTGCCAGCAGTCCAGCGAGCGGGGGGGCCGATCTTGGTGAGCAGTTCTTC. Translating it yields CASSPASGGADLGEQFF.

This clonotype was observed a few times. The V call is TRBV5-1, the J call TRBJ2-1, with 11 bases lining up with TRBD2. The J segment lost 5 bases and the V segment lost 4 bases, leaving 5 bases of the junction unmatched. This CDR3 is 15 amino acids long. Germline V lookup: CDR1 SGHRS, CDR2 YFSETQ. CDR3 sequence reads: CASSLTSGVNNEQFF. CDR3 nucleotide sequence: TGCGCCAGCAGCCTGACTAGCGGGGTGAACAATGAGCAGTTCTTC.

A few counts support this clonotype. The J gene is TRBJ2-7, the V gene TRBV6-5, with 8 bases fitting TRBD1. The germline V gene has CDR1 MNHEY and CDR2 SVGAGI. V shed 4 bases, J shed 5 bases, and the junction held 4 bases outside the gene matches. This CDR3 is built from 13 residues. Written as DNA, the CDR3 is TGTGCCAGCAGTTCCCCGACAGGGGACGAGCAGTACTTC. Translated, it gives CASSSPTGDEQYF.

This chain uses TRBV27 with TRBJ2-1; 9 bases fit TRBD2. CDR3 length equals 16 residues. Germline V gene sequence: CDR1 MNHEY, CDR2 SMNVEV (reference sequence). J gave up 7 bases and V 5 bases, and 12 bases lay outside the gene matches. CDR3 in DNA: TGTGCCAGCAGTGGGACCGGGACTAGCACCCATAATGAGCAGTTCTTC. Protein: CASSGTGTSTHNEQFF.

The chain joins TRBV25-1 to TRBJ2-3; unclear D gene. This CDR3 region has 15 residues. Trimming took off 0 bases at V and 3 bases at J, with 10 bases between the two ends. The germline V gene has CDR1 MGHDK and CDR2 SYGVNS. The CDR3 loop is CASSEYGSRTDTQYF. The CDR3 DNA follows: TGTGCCAGCAGTGAATATGGATCGCGGACAGATACGCAGTATTTT.

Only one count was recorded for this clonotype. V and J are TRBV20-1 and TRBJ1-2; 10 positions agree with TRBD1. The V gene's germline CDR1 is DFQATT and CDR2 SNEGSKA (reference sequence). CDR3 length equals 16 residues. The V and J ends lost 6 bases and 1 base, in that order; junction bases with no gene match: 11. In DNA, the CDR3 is TGCAGTGCAAGCGGGGGACAGGGGCCAATTAACTATGGCTACACCTTC. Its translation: CSASGGQGPINYGYTF.